This TCR beta chain was observed in a study of blood T cell repertoires in COVID-19. Study as a whole: The analysed material was cDNA or gDNA that came from T cells, B-cell-depleted T cells, or PBMCs.

V shed 3 bases, J shed 2 bases, and the junction held 3 bases outside the gene matches. CDR3 size: 14 residues. The germline V gene encodes CDR1 MDHEN and CDR2 SYDVKM. Assay used: immunoSEQ multiplex PCR; TCRdb lists only in-frame clones, some missing. The repertoire includes around 300,000 clones, roughly 80% of them detected once, and 8% to 10% sits in the top ten. The sequence came from a woman aged 50 to 65 who had recovered from COVID-19. V usage is TRBV28 and J usage is TRBJ2-7; TRBD2 matches at 8 bases. Sequenced input: peripheral blood. CDR3 coding DNA: TGTGCCAGCAGTTTCGCGGGAGGAACCTACGAGCAGTACTTC. Its protein is CASSFAGGTYEQYF.